The 7 T cell receptor beta chains presented below share a single source sample, sequenced in a study of blood T cell repertoires in COVID-19. Assay: immunoSEQ multiplex PCR; the TCRdb copy retains only in-frame clones and omits some. The top ten hold 9.5% to 13% of the sample, which has several thousand clones, around four fifths seen once. Sequencing input: peripheral blood. These receptors were obtained from a human donor in a cohort sampled during active COVID-19.

The chain couples TRBV12-3 or TRBV12-4 to TRBJ1-1; 8 nucleotides line up with TRBD1. This CDR3 is 13 amino acids long. V shed 6 bases and J 4 bases; nucleotides not matched to a gene: 4. The CDR3 protein is CASRADRATEAFF. The CDR3, as DNA: TGTGCCAGCAGGGCGGACAGGGCCACTGAAGCTTTCTTT.

This chain uses TRBV3-1 (or the pseudogene TRBV3-2) with TRBJ2-1; no firm D call. Per the germline V gene, CDR1 is LGHDT and CDR2 is YNNKEL (reference sequence). Trimming pared 0 bases from V and 2 bases from J, leaving 5 bases between. CDR3 length: 14 residues. CDR3 sequence (DNA): TGTGCCAGCAGCCAAGAGTCCACCTACAATGAGCAGTTCTTC. It translates to CASSQESTYNEQFF.

The rearrangement uses TRBV4-3 and TRBJ1-6, with TRBD1 identical over 8 bases. The germline V gene encodes CDR1 LGHNA and CDR2 YSLEER. With V trimmed by 4 bases and J by 5 bases, 13 bases remained unmatched. The length of the CDR3 is 18 residues. Here the CDR3 reads CASSRTDPGGFHNSPLHF. CDR3 in DNA: TGCGCCAGCAGCCGTACGGATCCAGGGGGCTTCCATAATTCACCCCTCCACTTT.

The rearrangement uses TRBV2 and TRBJ1-3; 8 bases align to TRBD1. Germline V gene lookup returns CDR1 SNHLY and CDR2 FYNNEI. V was pared by 1 base and J by 0 bases, with 2 bases of the junction left unmatched. The CDR3 extends over 16 amino acids. CDR3 protein: CASSEGTGISGNTIYF. CDR3 in DNA: TGTGCCAGCAGTGAAGGGACAGGGATCTCTGGAAACACCATATATTTT.

The sample holds a few counts of this clone. The CDR3 coding sequence is TGTGCCAGCAGTGAAGCGCTACGCAGGGTTGGTAGTTTTGTCGTCGAGCAGTACTTC. Translated: CASSEALRRVGSFVVEQYF. V gene TRBV2 combines with J gene TRBJ2-7; D possibly corresponds to TRBD1 (5 bases). The germline V gene encodes CDR1 SNHLY and CDR2 FYNNEI. The CDR3 contains 19 residues. Trimming took 0 bases from V and 6 from J, leaving 27 bases between them.

The V and J genes are TRBV3-1 (or the pseudogene TRBV3-2) and TRBJ1-2, with 11 bases aligning to TRBD1. The CDR3 has 13 residues. V shed 5 bases and J 6 bases; nucleotides not matched to a gene: 2. Germline V gene sequence: CDR1 LGHDT, CDR2 YNNKEL (reference sequence). The CDR3 DNA follows: TGTGCCAGCAGCACGGGACAGGGGGATGGCTACACCTTC. Amino acids: CASSTGQGDGYTF.

This clone occurred a few times. The rearrangement links TRBV7-2 to TRBJ2-3, with D tentatively TRBD2 (7 bases). There are 15 residues in the CDR3. The ends were cut back, 8 bases at V and 4 bases at J, with 19 bases in the middle. Germline assignment: CDR1 SGHTA and CDR2 FQGNSA. CDR3 bases: TGTGCCAGCCTCAGTTGGACGGGGGGCGCAGATACGCAGTATTTT. Protein sequence: CASLSWTGGADTQYF.